This T cell receptor beta chain emerged from a study of cytomegalovirus exposure and HLA in healthy donors. Findings and limits, study-wide: Researchers counted around 180 TCR beta chains as cytomegalovirus-associated. The authors later found most CMV-associated TCR beta chains appeared HLA-restricted.

Trimming took 4 bases from V and 6 from J; bases not matched to a gene: 8. This CDR3 comprises 16 residues. CDR1 and CDR2 from the germline V gene are SGHNT and YYREEE (reference sequence). Notes on this clone: Its antigen is currently unknown.

Amplification used 60 Vbeta primers and 13 Jbeta primers. The table came from immunoSEQ multiplex PCR; TCRdb's copy has only in-frame clones and leaves some out. Altogether approximately 120,000 clones are present, roughly 75% being singletons, with the ten largest covering about 1.2%. The V and J genes are TRBV5-4 and TRBJ2-4; TRBD2 matches 12 bases. Material for sequencing was PBMCs. This clonotype originated in a female donor in good health and CMV-seronegative. The CDR3 coding sequence is TGTGCCAGCAGCGGCCCCACTAGCGGGGGGACAAACATTCAGTACTTC. This gives the protein CASSGPTSGGTNIQYF.